This TCR beta chain was obtained from a study of blood T cell repertoires in COVID-19. Study summary: Nucleic acid was either cDNA or gDNA, and it came from T cells, B-cell-depleted T cells, or PBMCs.

Here immunoSEQ multiplex PCR was the method, and the copy in TCRdb shows in-frame clones only, minus some. The sample holds 140,000 to 150,000 clones, about 87% seen once. Deletions cut 0 bases from V and 8 bases from J, with 11 bases between. The CDR3 runs 14 residues. Per the germline V gene, CDR1 is LGHNA and CDR2 is YSLEER. This sequence joins TRBV4-3 and TRBJ2-1; D is possibly TRBD2 (6 bases). The source is a middle-aged man who had recovered from COVID-19. Material for sequencing was peripheral blood. This CDR3 reads CASSQERTIDEQFF. DNA of the CDR3: TGCGCCAGCAGCCAAGAAAGGACTATCGATGAGCAGTTCTTC.